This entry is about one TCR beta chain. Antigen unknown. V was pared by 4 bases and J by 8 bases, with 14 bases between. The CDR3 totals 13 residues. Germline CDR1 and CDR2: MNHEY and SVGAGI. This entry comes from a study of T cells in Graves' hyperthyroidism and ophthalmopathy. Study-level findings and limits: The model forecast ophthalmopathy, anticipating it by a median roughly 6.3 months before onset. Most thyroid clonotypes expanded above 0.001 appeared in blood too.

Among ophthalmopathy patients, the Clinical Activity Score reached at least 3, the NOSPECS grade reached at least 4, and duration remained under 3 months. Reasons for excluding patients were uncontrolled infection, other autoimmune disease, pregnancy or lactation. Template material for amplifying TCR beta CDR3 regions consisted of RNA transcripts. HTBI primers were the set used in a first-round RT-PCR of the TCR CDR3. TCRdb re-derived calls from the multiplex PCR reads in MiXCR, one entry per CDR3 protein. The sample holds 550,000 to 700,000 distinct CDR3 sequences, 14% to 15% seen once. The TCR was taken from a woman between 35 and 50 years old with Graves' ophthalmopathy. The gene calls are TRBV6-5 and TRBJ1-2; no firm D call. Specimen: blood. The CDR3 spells CASSSAPQLGYTF. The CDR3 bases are TGTGCCAGCAGTTCGGCGCCCCAGTTGGGCTACACCTTC.